These 21 T cell receptor beta chains were sequenced from one sample in a study of cytomegalovirus exposure and HLA in healthy donors. This PCR relied on a set of 60 Vbeta primers and 13 Jbeta primers. Libraries were prepared by immunoSEQ multiplex PCR; TCRdb keeps only in-frame clonotypes and omits some of them. The data hold more than 110,000 clones, with 75% to 85% observed a single time. Sequencing was performed on PBMCs. The receptors stem from a man aged 45 to 65 in good health and CMV-seronegative.

The rearrangement uses TRBV28 and TRBJ2-5, with 11 bases that match TRBD1. Germline V lookup: CDR1 MDHEN, CDR2 SYDVKM. The junction had 9 bases not matched to a gene; V was cut back by 8 bases and J by 4 bases. The CDR3 length is 15 residues. CDR3: CASHTRDRGRETQYF. For the CDR3, the DNA is TGTGCCAGCCACACCCGGGACAGGGGGAGAGAGACCCAGTACTTC. Full variable domain (remainder filled in from reference TRBV28 and TRBJ2-5): DVKVTQSSRYLVKRTGEKVFLECVQDMDHENMFWYRQDPGLGLRLIYFSYDVKMKEKGDIPEGYSVSREKKERFSLILESASTNQTSMYLCASHTRDRGRETQYFGPGTRLLVL.

The V call is TRBV19, the J call TRBJ2-1; TRBD2 matches at 10 bases. This CDR3 has 14 residues. J lost 5 bases, V lost 9 bases, and 7 bases had no gene match. CDR1 LNHDA and CDR2 SQIVND come from the germline V gene (reference sequence). CDR3 amino acids: CASSPSGGNNEQFF. For the CDR3, the DNA is TGTGCCAGCTCCCCTAGCGGGGGCAACAATGAGCAGTTCTTC. Based on the CDR3 plus reference TRBV19 and TRBJ2-1, the full variable domain is DGGITQSPKYLFRKEGQNVTLSCEQNLNHDAMYWYRQDPGQGLRLIYYSQIVNDFQKGDIAEGYSVSREKKESFPLTVTSAQKNPTAFYLCASSPSGGNNEQFFGPGTRLTVL.

The chain has TRBV7-8 and TRBJ2-1, with 10 bases identical to TRBD1. CDR1 is SGHVS and CDR2 is FQNEAQ in the germline V gene. The trim removed 5 bases at V and 8 bases at J, leaving 9 bases unmatched. The CDR3 has 15 residues. The CDR3 DNA reads as TGTGCCAGCAGCCCAGGACAGGGGGGGATATATGAGCAGTTCTTC. Translated, it gives CASSPGQGGIYEQFF.

The V gene is TRBV4-1, the J gene TRBJ2-5; the D is unclear. CDR1 is MGHRA and CDR2 is YSYEKL in the germline V gene. Between the trimmed V and J ends, which lost 4 bases and 2 bases, there was a span of 20 bases. The CDR3 length is 17 residues. The CDR3 is CASSRGEGYGLQETQYF. The CDR3 DNA sequence: TGCGCCAGCAGCCGCGGCGAAGGTTACGGATTACAAGAGACCCAGTACTTC.

This clone was seen only a few times. The chain employs TRBV2 and TRBJ1-2; D is undetermined. Germline CDR1 SNHLY, CDR2 FYNNEI. The CDR3 runs to 14 residues. V was shortened by 2 bases and J by 6 bases, with 13 bases between the two germline ends. DNA of the CDR3: TGTGCCAGCAGTGAACCAACCAGGCCGGATGGCTACACCTTC. This translates into CASSEPTRPDGYTF.

This sequence joins TRBV5-4 and TRBJ2-2, with TRBD2 identical over 7 bases. With 4 bases clipped from V and 5 bases from J, the junction kept 11 bases outside the gene matches. This CDR3 is built from 16 residues. Germline loops: CDR1 SGHNT, CDR2 YYREEE (reference sequence). CDR3: CASSAGVGGRTGELFF. DNA for the CDR3: TGTGCCAGCAGCGCTGGGGTGGGCGGGAGAACCGGGGAGCTGTTTTTT. The full variable domain, in which reference TRBV5-4 and TRBJ2-2 provide the parts outside the CDR3, is ETGVTQSPTHLIKTRGQQVTLRCSSQSGHNTVSWYQQALGQGPQFIFQYYREEENGRGNFPPRFSGLQFPNYSSELNVNALELDDSALYLCASSAGVGGRTGELFFGEGSRLTVL.

Here the CDR3 reads CASSHRVSAFEQYF. The CDR3 nucleotides read TGTGCCAGCAGCCACAGGGTCTCCGCCTTCGAGCAGTACTTC. The V call is TRBV2, the J call TRBJ2-7; possibly TRBD1 for D (6 bases). The CDR3 spans 14 residues. The V end lost 6 bases, the J end lost 6 bases, and 18 bases lay between the germline ends. In germline, CDR1 is SNHLY, CDR2 FYNNEI.

The chain joins TRBV21-1 to TRBJ2-1; the table names TRBD2, a call not compared with the DNA. TRBV21-1 has pseudogene status. This CDR3 comprises 17 residues. The CDR3 bases are TGTGCCAGCGCGCGTATCTCCTCGGAGCTCCCCCACAATGAGCAGTTCTTC. Amino acid sequence: CASARISSELPHNEQFF.

The chain joins TRBV7-2 to TRBJ2-2; 10 bases are a match to TRBD1. Trimming removed 8 bases from V and 5 bases from J; junction bases left unmatched: 11. The CDR3 consists of 16 residues. From germline, CDR1 is SGHTA and CDR2 FQGNSA. The CDR3 is CASVRGQGLRTGELFF. CDR3 in DNA: TGTGCCAGCGTCAGGGGACAGGGGTTACGGACCGGGGAGCTGTTTTTT.

The sample holds one count of this clone. The rearrangement links TRBV19 to TRBJ1-2; 7 positions match TRBD1. CDR1 and CDR2 (germline): LNHDA, SQIVND (reference sequence). Trimming took 5 bases from V and 4 from J; bases not matched to a gene: 7. This CDR3 has 14 residues. CDR3 sequence reads: CASSADRVGYGYTF. The CDR3 DNA is TGTGCCAGTAGTGCTGACAGGGTTGGCTATGGCTACACCTTC.

The CDR3 spells CASSLVASAGELFF. The CDR3 bases are TGTGCCAGCAGTTTGGTAGCGAGCGCCGGGGAGCTGTTTTTT. This rearrangement joins TRBV27 to TRBJ2-2; the D gene is possibly TRBD2 (5 bases). Germline lookup yields CDR1 MNHEY and CDR2 SMNVEV (reference sequence). Trimming took off 3 bases at V and 6 bases at J, with 11 bases between the two ends. This CDR3 has 14 residues.

This chain links TRBV7-2 with TRBJ2-5; 10 positions match TRBD1. The CDR3 length is 16 residues. Germline V gene sequence: CDR1 SGHTA, CDR2 FQGNSA. J gave up 4 bases and V 1 base, and 6 bases lay outside the gene matches. The CDR3 bases are TGTGCCAGCAGCTTAGTCGGACAGGGGGTAGGAGAGACCCAGTACTTC. This translates into CASSLVGQGVGETQYF.

In this sample, this clone turned up a few times. The gene calls are TRBV5-1 and TRBJ1-2; a weak D match, TRBD1 (6 bases). Between the trimmed V and J ends, which lost 3 bases and 4 bases, there was a span of 16 bases. Germline loops: CDR1 SGHRS, CDR2 YFSETQ. This CDR3 contains 15 residues. CDR3 sequence (DNA): TGCGCCAGCAGCTCCGAGGGGGGGTTAGGCTATGGCTACACCTTC. It yields the protein CASSSEGGLGYGYTF.

This chain connects TRBV2 to TRBJ1-1; the D is unclear. Germline lookup yields CDR1 SNHLY and CDR2 FYNNEI. This CDR3 has 14 amino acids. Trimming cost V 6 bases and J 1 base, with 12 bases left between them. The CDR3 DNA sequence: TGTGCCAGCAGCCAAAGACAACCGAACACTGAAGCTTTCTTT. Amino acids: CASSQRQPNTEAFF.

This clone was counted a few times. J is TRBJ2-2 and V is TRBV2; no clear D gene. CDR1 is SNHLY and CDR2 is FYNNEI in the germline V gene. The CDR3 length is 14 residues. The V end lost 3 bases, the J end lost 2 bases, and 7 bases lay between the germline ends. CDR3 loop: CASSDRYNTGELFF. CDR3 coding DNA: TGTGCCAGCAGTGACAGGTATAACACCGGGGAGCTGTTTTTT.

The gene calls are TRBV9 and TRBJ1-1; 7 bases align to TRBD1. The CDR3 length is 15 residues. Unmatched junction bases numbered 6, after V lost 4 bases and J lost 0 bases. CDR1 and CDR2 from the germline V gene are SGDLS and YYNGEE. Here the CDR3 DNA reads TGTGCCAGCAGCTTACAGGGGACCCTGAACACTGAAGCTTTCTTT. It codes for CASSLQGTLNTEAFF.

The chain employs TRBV14 and TRBJ1-2; D perhaps matches TRBD1 (5 bases). This CDR3 has 13 amino acids. Germline assignment: CDR1 SGHDN and CDR2 FVKESK. Between the trimmed V and J ends, which lost 3 bases and 1 base, there was a span of 6 bases. The CDR3, as DNA: TGTGCCAGCAGCCAGGGACTTAACTATGGCTACACCTTC. This codes for CASSQGLNYGYTF.

CDR3 amino acids: CASGLSSQGAGETQYF. CDR3 sequence (DNA): TGTGCTAGTGGTTTGTCATCCCAGGGGGCCGGGGAGACCCAGTACTTC. The chain employs TRBV12-5 and TRBJ2-5; 8 bases fit TRBD1. V was pared by 2 bases and J by 5 bases, with 10 bases of the junction left unmatched. The germline V gene encodes CDR1 LGHNT and CDR2 FRNRAP. The length of the CDR3 is 16 residues.

The chain employs TRBV5-1 and TRBJ2-3, with 8 bases that match TRBD1. V lost 0 bases, J lost 1 base, and 1 base stayed unmatched. CDR1 is SGHRS, CDR2 YFSETQ, per germline. The CDR3 extends over 15 amino acids. The CDR3 protein is CASSLEGQGTDTQYF. CDR3 nucleotide sequence: TGCGCCAGCAGCTTGGAGGGACAGGGCACAGATACGCAGTATTTT.

V gene TRBV6-1 combines with J gene TRBJ2-5; TRBD2 is a possible D gene (6 bases). Germline assignment: CDR1 MNHNS and CDR2 SASEGT. This CDR3 spans 15 amino acids. The ends were cut back, 5 bases at V and 5 bases at J, with 18 bases in the middle. The CDR3 nucleotides are TGTGCCAGCAGTTTACCTGAGCGGGTCGGGGAGACCCAGTACTTC. Protein: CASSLPERVGETQYF.

The rearrangement links TRBV7-3 to TRBJ1-2, with 7 positions matching TRBD1. Germline V lookup: CDR1 SGHTA, CDR2 FQGTGA. Trimming cost V 5 bases and J 7 bases; bases outside gene matches: 10. The length of the CDR3 is 14 residues. This CDR3 reads CASSHGQDLGGYTF. In DNA form, the CDR3 reads TGTGCCAGCAGCCACGGACAGGATTTGGGTGGCTACACCTTC.